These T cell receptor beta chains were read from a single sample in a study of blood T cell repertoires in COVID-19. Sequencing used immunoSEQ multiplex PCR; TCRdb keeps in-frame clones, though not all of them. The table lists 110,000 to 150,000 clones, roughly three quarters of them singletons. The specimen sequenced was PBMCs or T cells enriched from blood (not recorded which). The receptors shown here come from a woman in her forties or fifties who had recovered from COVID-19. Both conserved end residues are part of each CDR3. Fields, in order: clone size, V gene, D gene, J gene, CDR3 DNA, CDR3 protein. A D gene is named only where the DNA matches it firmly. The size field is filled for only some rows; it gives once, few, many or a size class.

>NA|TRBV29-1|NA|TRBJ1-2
TGCAGCGTTGAAGGAGGGGGAGAGGGTTGGAATGGCTACACCTTC
CSVEGGGEGWNGYTF
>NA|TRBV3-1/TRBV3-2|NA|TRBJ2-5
TGTGCCAGCAGCCAAGCAGGGGCAGGCCAAGAGACCCAGTACTTC
CASSQAGAGQETQYF
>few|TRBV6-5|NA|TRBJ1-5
TGTGCCAGCAGTCTCGACAGGACGAGCAATCAGCCCCAGCATTTT
CASSLDRTSNQPQHF
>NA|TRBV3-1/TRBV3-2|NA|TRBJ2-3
TGTGCCTCCCAGCCGGGACTTCTCACAGATACGCAGTATTTT
CASQPGLLTDTQYF
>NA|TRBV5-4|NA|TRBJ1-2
TGTGCCGTACGTAGCCAGTCGGCTGCAAACTATGGCTACACCTTC
CAVRSQSAANYGYTF
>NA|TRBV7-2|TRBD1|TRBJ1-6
TGTGCCAGCAGCCCCCAGGGACAGCCGTATAATTCACCCCTCCACTTT
CASSPQGQPYNSPLHF
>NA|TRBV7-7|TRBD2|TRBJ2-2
TGTGCCAGCAGCCATACTAGCGGGGCGAACACCGGGGAGCTGTTTTTT
CASSHTSGANTGELFF
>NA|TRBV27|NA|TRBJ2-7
TGTGCCAGCAGCGACACGTACTACGAGCAGTACTTC
CASSDTYYEQYF
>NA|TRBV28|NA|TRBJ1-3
TGTGCCAGCAGTTTACCCCTCATCAGGGGATTCTCTGGAAACACCATATATTTT
CASSLPLIRGFSGNTIYF
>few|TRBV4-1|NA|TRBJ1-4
TGCGCCAGCAGCCGGATACGGGGGGGTCCTAATGAAAAACTGTTTTTT
CASSRIRGGPNEKLFF
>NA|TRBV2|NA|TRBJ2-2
TGTGCCAGCACGGGGGGCGAGAGGGACGGGGAGCTGTTTTTT
CASTGGERDGELFF
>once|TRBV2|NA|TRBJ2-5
TGTGCAAGTGACAGGAATGGAGGAGAGACCCAGTACTTC
CASDRNGGETQYF
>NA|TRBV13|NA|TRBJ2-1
TGTGCCAGCAGCCCTAACAATGAGCAGTTCTTC
CASSPNNEQFF
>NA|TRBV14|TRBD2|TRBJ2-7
TGTGCCAGCAGCCAAGGGGAGGGGACCGTCTCCTACGAGCAGTACTTC
CASSQGEGTVSYEQYF
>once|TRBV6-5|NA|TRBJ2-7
TGTGCCAGCACCCAAAAGGGGCCCACCTCCTACGAGCAGTACTTC
CASTQKGPTSYEQYF
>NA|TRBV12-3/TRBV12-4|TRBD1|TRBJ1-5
TGTGCCAGCAGTGGGACAGCATATCAGCCCCAGCATTTT
CASSGTAYQPQHF
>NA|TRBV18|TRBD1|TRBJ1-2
TGTGCCAGCTCTCTAGACAGGGTGAACTATGGCTACACCTTC
CASSLDRVNYGYTF
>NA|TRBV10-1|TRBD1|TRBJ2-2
TGCGCCAGCAGTGGGCAGGGGGCCGGGGAGCTGTTTTTT
CASSGQGAGELFF
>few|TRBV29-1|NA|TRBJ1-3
TGCAGCGTCCACCCCCTACAGGGAATCTCCACCATATATTTT
CSVHPLQGISTIYF
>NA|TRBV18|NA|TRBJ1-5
TGTGCCAGCTCAGGTCGGACAGTCAATCAGCCCCAGCATTTT
CASSGRTVNQPQHF
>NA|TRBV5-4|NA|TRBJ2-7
TGTGCCAGCAGCATTAGGGAGGTTGGCGAGCAGTACTTC
CASSIREVGEQYF
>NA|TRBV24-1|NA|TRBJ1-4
TGTGCCACCAGTGATTTGCGGTCCGAAAAACTGTTTTTT
CATSDLRSEKLFF
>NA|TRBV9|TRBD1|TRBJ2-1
TGTGCCAGCAGCGTTCGACAGGGGTCCTACAATGAGCAGTTCTTC
CASSVRQGSYNEQFF
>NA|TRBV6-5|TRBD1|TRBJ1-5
TGTGCCAGCAGCCCGGACAGGGATCAGCCCCAGCATTTT
CASSPDRDQPQHF
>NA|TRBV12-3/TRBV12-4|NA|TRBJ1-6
TGTGCCAGCAGCCTACCCTTAAATTCACCCCTCCACTTT
CASSLPLNSPLHF
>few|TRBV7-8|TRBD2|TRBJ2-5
TGTGCCAGCAGCTTAGGGGGGGGAGAGACCCAGTACTTC
CASSLGGGETQYF
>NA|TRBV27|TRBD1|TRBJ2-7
TGTGCCAGCAGTCGGACAGGGGAAAAATACGAGCAGTACTTC
CASSRTGEKYEQYF
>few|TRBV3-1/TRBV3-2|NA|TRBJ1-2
TGTGCCAGCACCCAAGAAGGAGGGGGGGCGCGCTATGGCTACACCTTC
CASTQEGGGARYGYTF
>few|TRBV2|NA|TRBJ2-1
TGTGCCAGCAGTGAGAGACTATCGATCTCCTACAATGAGCAGTTCTTC
CASSERLSISYNEQFF
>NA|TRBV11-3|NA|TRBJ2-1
TGTGCCAGCAGCTTAACAGCTAGGGGGAATGAGCAGTTCTTC
CASSLTARGNEQFF
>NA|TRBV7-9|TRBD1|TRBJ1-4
TGTGCCAGCATCCCTCGGGACAGGGGAAATGAAAAACTGTTTTTT
CASIPRDRGNEKLFF
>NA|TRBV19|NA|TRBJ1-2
TGTGCCAGTAGTATCCGAACGAACCAGGCCGAGAGTCTTCTCTCTGGCTACACCTTC
CASSIRTNQAESLLSGYTF
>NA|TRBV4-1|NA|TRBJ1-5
TGCGCCAGCAGCCAGACGGGCATGGGGGCCGGGCAGCCCCAGCATTTT
CASSQTGMGAGQPQHF
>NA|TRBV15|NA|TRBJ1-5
TGTGCCACCAGCAGGGGGAGTCAGCCCCAGCATTTT
CATSRGSQPQHF
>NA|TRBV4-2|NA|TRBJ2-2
TGTGCCAGCAGCTCAGGGACACGGCACACCGGGGAGCTGTTTTTT
CASSSGTRHTGELFF
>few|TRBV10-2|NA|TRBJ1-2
TGCGCCAGCAGTGATGGTCGGTCGCCCTATGGCTACACCTTC
CASSDGRSPYGYTF
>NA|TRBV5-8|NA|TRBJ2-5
TGTGCCAGCAGCTTCAGGGGTGGTCAGGAGACCCAGTACTTC
CASSFRGGQETQYF
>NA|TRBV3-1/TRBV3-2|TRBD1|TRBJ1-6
TGTGCCAGCAGCCAAACTTGGACAGGGGAGTCACCCCTCCACTTT
CASSQTWTGESPLHF
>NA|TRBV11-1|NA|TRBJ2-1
TGTGCCAGCAGTTCAAGGGGGGGCCGAGGAAATGAGCAGTTCTTC
CASSSRGGRGNEQFF
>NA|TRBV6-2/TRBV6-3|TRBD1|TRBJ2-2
TGTGCCAGCAGCCCTTCTCTCTGGGGGACAGGGAGGTCCGGGGAGCTGTTTTTT
CASSPSLWGTGRSGELFF
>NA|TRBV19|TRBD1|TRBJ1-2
TGTGCCAGTAGTATTTTGGACAGGGGCTACACCTTC
CASSILDRGYTF
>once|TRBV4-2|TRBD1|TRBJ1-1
TGTGCCAGCAGCCAAGAATCTACCAGGGGGTCAGTGAACACTGAAGCTTTCTTT
CASSQESTRGSVNTEAFF
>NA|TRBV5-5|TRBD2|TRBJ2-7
TGTGCCAGCAGCCTGACTAGCGGGGGCTCCTACGAGCAGTACTTC
CASSLTSGGSYEQYF
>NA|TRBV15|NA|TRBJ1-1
TGTGCCACCAGCAGAGACAGGGGCCGCTTAAACACTGAAGCTTTCTTT
CATSRDRGRLNTEAFF
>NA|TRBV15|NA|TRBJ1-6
TGTGCCACCAGCGCTCGACAACTTAATTCACCCCTCCACTTT
CATSARQLNSPLHF
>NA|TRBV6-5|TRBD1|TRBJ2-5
TGTGCCAGCAGTACGACAGGGGGCGAGGCAGAGACCCAGTACTTC
CASSTTGGEAETQYF
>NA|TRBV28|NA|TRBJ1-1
TGTGCCAGCCGGCGGGAATCGAACACTGAAGCTTTCTTT
CASRRESNTEAFF
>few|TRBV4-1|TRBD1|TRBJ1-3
TGCGCCAGCAGCCAAAGGGACAGGGGCCGCGGGATGTCATTCACGAGAGGAAACACCATATATTTT
CASSQRDRGRGMSFTRGNTIYF
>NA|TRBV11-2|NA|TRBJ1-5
TGTGCCAGCAGCTTGCGGCGGGGCAATCAGCCCCAGCATTTT
CASSLRRGNQPQHF
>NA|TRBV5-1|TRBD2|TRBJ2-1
TGCGCCAGCAGCTTGGTGGCTAGCGGGGGGTCCTACAATGAGCAGTTCTTC
CASSLVASGGSYNEQFF
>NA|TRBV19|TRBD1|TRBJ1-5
TGTGCCAGTAGTATTACAGGGGGCACGCATCAGCCCCAGCATTTT
CASSITGGTHQPQHF
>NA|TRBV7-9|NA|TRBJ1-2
TGTGCCAGCAGCTTAGGGCGGAATAACTATGGCTACACCTTC
CASSLGRNNYGYTF
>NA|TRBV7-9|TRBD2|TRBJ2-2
TGTGCCAGCAGCAGGGGGACTAGCGGGGGCACCGGGGAGCTGTTTTTT
CASSRGTSGGTGELFF
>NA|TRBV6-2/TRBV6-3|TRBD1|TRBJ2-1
TGTGCCAGCAGCCGAGGGACAGGGACCTCCGCGCAGTTCTTC
CASSRGTGTSAQFF